The clone carrying this T cell receptor beta chain was detected only a few times. Its antigen is currently unknown. This record comes from a study of T-cell reconstitution after alpha-beta-depleted transplantation in children. Broader study findings: After transplant, high TCRbeta diversity at day 60 in some patients arose from surviving recipient T cells and thymic progenitors.

Library preparation (for TCRbeta) was performed with unique molecular identifiers. Each CDR3 protein gets one entry after TCRdb re-called the PCR reads with MiXCR. The sample has roughly 120,000 distinct CDR3 sequences, more than 20% seen once. With 1 base clipped from V and 0 bases from J, the junction kept 2 bases outside the gene matches. CDR1 LGHNA and CDR2 YSLEER come from the germline V gene. The CDR3 is 16 amino acids. The receptor comes from a male patient between 2 and 10 years old who had a stem cell transplant for chronic granulomatous disease, so the T cells may come from the graft donor. This chain connects TRBV4-3 to TRBJ2-5; 10 positions match TRBD2. The starting material was PBMCs, mostly from graft donor cells, obtained 180 days after TCRalphabeta/CD19-depleted stem cell transplant. The CDR3 region has the DNA TGCGCCAGCAGCCAAGCGCTAGCGGGGGACCAAGAGACCCAGTACTTC. Amino acid sequence: CASSQALAGDQETQYF.